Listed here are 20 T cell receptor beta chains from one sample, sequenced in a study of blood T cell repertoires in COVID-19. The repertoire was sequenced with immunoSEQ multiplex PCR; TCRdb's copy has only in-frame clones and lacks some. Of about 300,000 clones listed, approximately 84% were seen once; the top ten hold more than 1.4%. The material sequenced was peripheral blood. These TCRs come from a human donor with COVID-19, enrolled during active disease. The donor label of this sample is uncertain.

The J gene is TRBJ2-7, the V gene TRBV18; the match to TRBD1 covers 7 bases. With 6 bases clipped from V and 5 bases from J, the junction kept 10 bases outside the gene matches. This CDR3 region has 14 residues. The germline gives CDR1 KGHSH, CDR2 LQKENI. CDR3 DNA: TGTGCCAGCTCCCCAATCTCGGACAGGAACGAGCAGTACTTC. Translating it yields CASSPISDRNEQYF.

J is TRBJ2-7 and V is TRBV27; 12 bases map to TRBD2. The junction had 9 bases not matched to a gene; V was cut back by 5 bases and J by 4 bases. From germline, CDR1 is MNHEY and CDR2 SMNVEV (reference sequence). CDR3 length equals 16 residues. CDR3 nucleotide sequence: TGTGCCAGCAGTCCCCGACTAGCGGGAGCGGGGTACGAGCAGTACTTC. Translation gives CASSPRLAGAGYEQYF.

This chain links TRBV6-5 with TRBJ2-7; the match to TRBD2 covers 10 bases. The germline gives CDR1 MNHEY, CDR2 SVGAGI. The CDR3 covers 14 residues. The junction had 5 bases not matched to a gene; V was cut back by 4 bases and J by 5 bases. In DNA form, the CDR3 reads TGTGCCAGCAGTTCAACTAGCGGGACCGACGAGCAGTACTTC. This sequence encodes CASSSTSGTDEQYF.

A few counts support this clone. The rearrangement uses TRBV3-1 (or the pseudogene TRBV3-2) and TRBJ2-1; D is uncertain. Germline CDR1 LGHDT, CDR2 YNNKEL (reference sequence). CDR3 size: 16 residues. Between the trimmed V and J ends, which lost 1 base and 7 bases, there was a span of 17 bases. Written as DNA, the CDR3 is TGTGCCAGCAGCCAAGCCCTCTCCCATACCCTAAATGAGCAGTTCTTC. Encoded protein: CASSQALSHTLNEQFF.

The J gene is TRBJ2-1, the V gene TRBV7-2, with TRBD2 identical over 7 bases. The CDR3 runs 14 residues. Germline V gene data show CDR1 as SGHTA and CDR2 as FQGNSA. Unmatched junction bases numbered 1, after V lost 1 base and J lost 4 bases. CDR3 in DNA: TGTGCCAGCAGCTTAGGGACTAGTTACAATGAGCAGTTCTTC. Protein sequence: CASSLGTSYNEQFF.

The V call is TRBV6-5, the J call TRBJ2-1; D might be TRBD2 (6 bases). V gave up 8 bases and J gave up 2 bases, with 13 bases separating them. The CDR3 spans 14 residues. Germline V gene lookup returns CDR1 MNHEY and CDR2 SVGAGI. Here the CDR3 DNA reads TGTGCCAGCCTAACCGGCGGGGCCTACAATGAGCAGTTCTTC. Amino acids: CASLTGGAYNEQFF.

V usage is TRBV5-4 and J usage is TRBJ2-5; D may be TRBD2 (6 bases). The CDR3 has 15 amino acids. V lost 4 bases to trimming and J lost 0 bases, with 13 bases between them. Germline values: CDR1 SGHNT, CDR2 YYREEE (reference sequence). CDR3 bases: TGTGCCAGCAGCCCCTGGCTAGCGTACCAAGAGACCCAGTACTTC. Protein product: CASSPWLAYQETQYF.

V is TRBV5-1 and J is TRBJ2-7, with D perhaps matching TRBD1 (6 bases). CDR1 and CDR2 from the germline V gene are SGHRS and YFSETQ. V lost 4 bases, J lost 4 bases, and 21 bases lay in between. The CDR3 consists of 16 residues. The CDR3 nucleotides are TGCGCCAGCAGCCCTTCGAAGAACAGGGACAATTACGAGCAGTACTTC. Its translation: CASSPSKNRDNYEQYF.

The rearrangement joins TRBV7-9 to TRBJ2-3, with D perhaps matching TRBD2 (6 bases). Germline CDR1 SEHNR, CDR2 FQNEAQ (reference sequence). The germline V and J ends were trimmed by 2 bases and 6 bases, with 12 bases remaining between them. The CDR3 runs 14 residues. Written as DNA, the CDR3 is TGTGCCAGCAGCTTAAGGTTAGCGGCGGATACGCAGTATTTT. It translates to CASSLRLAADTQYF. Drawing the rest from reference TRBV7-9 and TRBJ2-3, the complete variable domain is DTGVSQNPRHKITKRGQNVTFRCDPISEHNRLYWYRQTLGQGPEFLTYFQNEAQLEKSRLLSDRFSAERPKGSFSTLEIQRTEQGDSAMYLCASSLRLAADTQYFGPGTRLTVL.

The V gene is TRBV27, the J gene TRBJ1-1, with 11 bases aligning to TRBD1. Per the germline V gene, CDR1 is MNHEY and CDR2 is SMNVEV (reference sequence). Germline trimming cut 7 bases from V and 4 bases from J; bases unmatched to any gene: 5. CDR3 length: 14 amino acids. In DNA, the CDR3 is TGTGCCAGCATCTCCGGGACAGGGGGCACTGAAGCTTTCTTT. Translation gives CASISGTGGTEAFF.

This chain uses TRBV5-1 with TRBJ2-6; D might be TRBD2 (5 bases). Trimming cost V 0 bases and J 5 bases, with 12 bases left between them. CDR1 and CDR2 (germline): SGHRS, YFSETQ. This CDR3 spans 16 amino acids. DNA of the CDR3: TGCGCCAGCAGCTTGGGCGGGCAAGGGTGGGCCAACGTCCTGACTTTC. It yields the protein CASSLGGQGWANVLTF. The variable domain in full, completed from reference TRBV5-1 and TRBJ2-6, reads KAGVTQTPRYLIKTRGQQVTLSCSPISGHRSVSWYQQTPGQGLQFLFEYFSETQRNKGNFPGRFSGRQFSNSRSEMNVSTLELGDSALYLCASSLGGQGWANVLTFGAGSRLTVL.

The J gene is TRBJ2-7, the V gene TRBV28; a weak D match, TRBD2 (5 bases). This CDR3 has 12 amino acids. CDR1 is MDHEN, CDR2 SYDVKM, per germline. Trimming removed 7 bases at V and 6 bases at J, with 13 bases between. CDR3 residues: CASIRRTGEQYF. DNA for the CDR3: TGTGCCAGCATTCGCAGGACTGGCGAGCAGTACTTC.

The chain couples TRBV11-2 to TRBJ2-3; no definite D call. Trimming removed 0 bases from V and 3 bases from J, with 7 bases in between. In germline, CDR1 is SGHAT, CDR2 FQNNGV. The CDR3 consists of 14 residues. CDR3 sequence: CASSLDLATDTQYF. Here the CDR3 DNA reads TGTGCCAGCAGCTTAGATTTAGCAACAGATACGCAGTATTTT. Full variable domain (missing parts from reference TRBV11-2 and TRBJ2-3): EAGVAQSPRYKIIEKRQSVAFWCNPISGHATLYWYQQILGQGPKLLIQFQNNGVVDDSQLPKDRFSAERLKGVDSTLKIQPAKLEDSAVYLCASSLDLATDTQYFGPGTRLTVL.

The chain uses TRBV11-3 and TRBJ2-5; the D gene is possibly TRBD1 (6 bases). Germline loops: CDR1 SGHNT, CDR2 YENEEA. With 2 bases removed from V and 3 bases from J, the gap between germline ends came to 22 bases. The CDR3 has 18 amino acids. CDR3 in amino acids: CASSLTPNLQGQEETQYF. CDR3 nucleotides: TGTGCCAGCAGCTTAACCCCAAACTTACAGGGCCAGGAAGAGACCCAGTACTTC.

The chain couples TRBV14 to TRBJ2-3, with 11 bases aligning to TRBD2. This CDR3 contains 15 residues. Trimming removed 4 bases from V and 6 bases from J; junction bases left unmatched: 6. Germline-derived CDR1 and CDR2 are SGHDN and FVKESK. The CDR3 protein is CASSRALAGVDTQYF. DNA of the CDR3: TGTGCCAGCAGCCGGGCACTAGCGGGAGTTGATACGCAGTATTTT. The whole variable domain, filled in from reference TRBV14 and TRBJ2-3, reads EAGVTQFPSHSVIEKGQTVTLRCDPISGHDNLYWYRRVMGKEIKFLLHFVKESKQDESGMPNNRFLAERTGGTYSTLKVQPAELEDSGVYFCASSRALAGVDTQYFGPGTRLTVL.

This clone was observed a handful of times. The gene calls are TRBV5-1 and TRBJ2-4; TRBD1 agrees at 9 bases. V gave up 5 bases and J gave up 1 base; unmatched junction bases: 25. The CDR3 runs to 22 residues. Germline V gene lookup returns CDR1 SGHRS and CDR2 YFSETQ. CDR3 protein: CASRRLFPGQGMVQLAKNIQYF. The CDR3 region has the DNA TGCGCCAGCAGAAGGCTTTTTCCCGGACAGGGGATGGTCCAACTGGCCAAAAACATTCAGTACTTC.

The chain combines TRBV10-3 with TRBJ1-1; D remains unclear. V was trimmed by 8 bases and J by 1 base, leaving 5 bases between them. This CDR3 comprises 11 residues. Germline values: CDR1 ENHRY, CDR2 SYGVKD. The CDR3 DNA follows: TGTGCCATCCGAGGGAACACTGAAGCTTTCTTT. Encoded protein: CAIRGNTEAFF.

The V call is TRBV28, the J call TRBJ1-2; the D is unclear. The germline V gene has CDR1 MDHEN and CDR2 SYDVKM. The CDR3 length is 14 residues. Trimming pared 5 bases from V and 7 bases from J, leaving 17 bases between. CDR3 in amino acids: CASSPSGVDPGYTF. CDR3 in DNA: TGTGCCAGCAGTCCTTCCGGGGTGGATCCTGGCTACACCTTC.

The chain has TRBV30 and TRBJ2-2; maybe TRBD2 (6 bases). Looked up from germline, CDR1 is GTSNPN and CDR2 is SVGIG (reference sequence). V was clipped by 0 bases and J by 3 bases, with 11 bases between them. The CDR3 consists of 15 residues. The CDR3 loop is CAWSVRRAYTGELFF. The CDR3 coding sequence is TGTGCCTGGAGTGTACGGAGGGCATACACCGGGGAGCTGTTTTTT.

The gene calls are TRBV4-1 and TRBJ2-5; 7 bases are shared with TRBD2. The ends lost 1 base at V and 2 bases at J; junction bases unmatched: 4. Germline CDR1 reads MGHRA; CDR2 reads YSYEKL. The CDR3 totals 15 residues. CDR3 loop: CASSQGWGGQETQYF. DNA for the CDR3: TGCGCCAGCAGCCAAGGATGGGGGGGTCAAGAGACCCAGTACTTC.